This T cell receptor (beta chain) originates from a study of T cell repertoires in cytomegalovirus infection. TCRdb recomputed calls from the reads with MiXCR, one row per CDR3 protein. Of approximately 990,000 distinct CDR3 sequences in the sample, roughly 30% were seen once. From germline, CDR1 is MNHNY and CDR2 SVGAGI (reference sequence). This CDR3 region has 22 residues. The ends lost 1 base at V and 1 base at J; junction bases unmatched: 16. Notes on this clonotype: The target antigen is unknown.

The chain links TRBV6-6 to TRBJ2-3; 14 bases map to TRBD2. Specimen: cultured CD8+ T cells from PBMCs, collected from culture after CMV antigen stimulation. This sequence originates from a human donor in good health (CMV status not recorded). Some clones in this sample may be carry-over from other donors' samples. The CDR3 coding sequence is TGTGCCAGCAGTTACTTAGGACTAGCGGGGGGTTGGTATATCAATTGCACAGATACGCAGTATTTT. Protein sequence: CASSYLGLAGGWYINCTDTQYF.